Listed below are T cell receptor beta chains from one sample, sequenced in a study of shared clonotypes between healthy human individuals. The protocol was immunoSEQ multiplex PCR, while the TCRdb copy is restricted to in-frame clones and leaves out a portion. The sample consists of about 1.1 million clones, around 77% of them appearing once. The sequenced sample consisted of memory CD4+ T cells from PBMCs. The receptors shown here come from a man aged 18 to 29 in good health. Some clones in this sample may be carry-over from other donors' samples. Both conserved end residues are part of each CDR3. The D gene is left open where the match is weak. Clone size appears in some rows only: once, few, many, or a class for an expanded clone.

CDR3: CASSPEGPGTQYF
DNA: TGTGCCAGCTCACCGGAGGGGCCCGGGACCCAGTACTTC
size: .
D: .
J: TRBJ2-5
V: TRBV18

CDR3: CASSPLAGTGRSSGKYNEQFF
DNA: TGTGCCAGCAGTCCTCTAGCCGGGACAGGGCGGTCTAGCGGGAAGTACAATGAGCAGTTCTTC
size: .
D: .
J: TRBJ2-1
V: TRBV28

CDR3: CATSRGAGGTDTQYF
DNA: TGTGCCACCAGCAGAGGGGCAGGAGGCACAGATACGCAGTATTTT
size: .
D: .
J: TRBJ2-3
V: TRBV15

CDR3: CASSLVNAGYQVEQYF
DNA: TGCGCCAGCAGTCTCGTAAATGCAGGTTACCAGGTCGAGCAGTACTTC
size: .
D: .
J: TRBJ2-7
V: TRBV23-1

CDR3: CASQQGRVEKLFF
DNA: TGTGCCAGCCAACAGGGGCGGGTTGAAAAACTGTTTTTT
size: .
D: TRBD1
J: TRBJ1-4
V: TRBV6-1

CDR3: CASSISGRYEQYF
DNA: TGTGCCAGTAGTATCAGCGGGAGATACGAGCAGTACTTC
size: .
D: TRBD2
J: TRBJ2-7
V: TRBV19

CDR3: CASSANYRESETQYF
DNA: TGCGCCAGCAGCGCAAACTACAGGGAGTCGGAGACCCAGTACTTC
size: once
D: .
J: TRBJ2-5
V: TRBV4-1

CDR3: CASSLFHRGGNGYTF
DNA: TGTGCCAGCAGTTTATTCCACAGGGGAGGGAATGGCTACACCTTC
size: few
D: TRBD1
J: TRBJ1-2
V: TRBV28

CDR3: CASSWTLGGRGARAEQYF
DNA: TGCGCCAGCAGCTGGACCCTCGGCGGCAGGGGGGCAAGGGCCGAGCAGTACTTC
size: .
D: .
J: TRBJ2-7
V: TRBV5-1

CDR3: CSVSTTYQETQYF
DNA: TGCAGCGTTTCAACCACCTACCAAGAGACCCAGTACTTC
size: .
D: .
J: TRBJ2-5
V: TRBV29-1

CDR3: CASSSIPWNYGYTF
DNA: TGTGCCAGCAGCTCCATACCTTGGAACTATGGCTACACCTTC
size: .
D: .
J: TRBJ1-2
V: TRBV11-2

CDR3: CASTEYVVGGTISNQPQHF
DNA: TGTGCCAGTACTGAATATGTGGTTGGAGGGACGATTAGCAATCAGCCCCAGCATTTT
size: .
D: .
J: TRBJ1-5
V: TRBV19

CDR3: CASRTGSLAGELFF
DNA: TGTGCCAGCAGGACAGGGAGTTTGGCCGGGGAGCTGTTTTTT
size: .
D: TRBD1
J: TRBJ2-2
V: TRBV9

CDR3: CASKGGNEQFF
DNA: TGTGCCAGCAAAGGGGGCAATGAGCAGTTCTTC
size: .
D: .
J: TRBJ2-1
V: TRBV6-1

CDR3: CASSLYAGISIQFF
DNA: TGTGCCAGCAGCTTATACGCGGGCATAAGCATTCAGTTCTTC
size: .
D: .
J: TRBJ2-1
V: TRBV7-2

CDR3: CASSSTPGAANVLTF
DNA: TGTGCCAGCAGCTCAACCCCGGGAGCGGCCAACGTCCTGACTTTC
size: .
D: .
J: TRBJ2-6
V: TRBV7-2

CDR3: CAWSPGAKVGNTIYF
DNA: TGTGCCTGGAGTCCAGGGGCTAAGGTCGGAAACACCATATATTTT
size: .
D: .
J: TRBJ1-3
V: TRBV30

CDR3: CSVRGGDANEKLFF
DNA: TGCAGTGTACGGGGAGGAGATGCTAATGAAAAACTGTTTTTT
size: .
D: .
J: TRBJ1-4
V: TRBV29-1

CDR3: CASSPSQGRHEQYF
DNA: TGCGCCAGCAGTCCGTCACAGGGTCGCCACGAGCAGTACTTC
size: .
D: .
J: TRBJ2-7
V: TRBV5-1

CDR3: CASSPRRSLGTQYF
DNA: TGTGCCAGCTCCCCCAGACGTAGCCTTGGGACCCAGTACTTC
size: .
D: .
J: TRBJ2-5
V: TRBV6-5

CDR3: CASRPRTGEETQYF
DNA: TGTGCCAGTAGACCCCGGACAGGGGAAGAGACCCAGTACTTC
size: .
D: TRBD1
J: TRBJ2-5
V: TRBV19

CDR3: CASSLRPDSSYNEQFF
DNA: TGTGCCAGCAGCCTAAGACCCGACAGCTCCTACAATGAGCAGTTCTTC
size: .
D: .
J: TRBJ2-1
V: TRBV11-2

CDR3: CASSYRRAEGNEQFF
DNA: TGTGCCAGCAGCTACCGACGCGCGGAGGGCAATGAGCAGTTCTTC
size: .
D: .
J: TRBJ2-1
V: TRBV5-6

CDR3: CASSLPKGQGYEQYF
DNA: TGTGCCAGCAGTTTACCTAAAGGACAGGGCTACGAGCAGTACTTC
size: .
D: TRBD1
J: TRBJ2-7
V: TRBV28

CDR3: CASRGQGGGYTF
DNA: TGTGCCAGCAGAGGGCAGGGCGGCGGCTACACCTTC
size: .
D: .
J: TRBJ1-2
V: TRBV7-9

CDR3: CASSLFPVDVPSLGLQETQYF
DNA: TGTGCCAGCAGCTTATTTCCCGTGGACGTCCCCTCACTAGGCCTCCAAGAGACCCAGTACTTC
size: .
D: .
J: TRBJ2-5
V: TRBV7-3